The next 30 T cell receptor beta chains were all read from a single sample in a study of CD8+ T cells in alopecia areata. Extracted RNA was reverse transcribed, and the resulting cDNA served as sequencing template. Some clones are missing from TCRdb's copy, which holds only in-frame ones; the method was immunoSEQ multiplex PCR. The top ten hold roughly 15% of the sample, which has roughly 6,800 clones, 64% seen once. Lesional scalp tissue (obtained by punch biopsy) and peripheral blood were collected from alopecia areata patients. Sequencing was performed on skin, taken at week 0. The source is a human donor with alopecia areata.

The chain employs TRBV14 and TRBJ1-2, with 11 bases fitting TRBD1. This CDR3 contains 18 residues. Per the germline V gene, CDR1 is SGHDN and CDR2 is FVKESK. J was trimmed by 8 bases and V by 0 bases; bases with no gene match: 14. The CDR3 bases are TGTGCCAGCAGCCAAGATGCCTATACCGGGACAGGGGGAGTAGGCTACACCTTC. Its protein product is CASSQDAYTGTGGVGYTF.

V is TRBV4-3 and J is TRBJ2-7; TRBD2 is a possible D gene (5 bases). CDR1 is LGHNA and CDR2 is YSLEER in the germline V gene. This CDR3 spans 16 amino acids. V lost 0 bases, J lost 6 bases, and 18 bases lay in between. CDR3 coding DNA: TGCGCCAGCAGCCAAGATCCCGGGGAACTCCCTTCCGAGCAGTACTTC. The encoded protein is CASSQDPGELPSEQYF.

This chain connects TRBV28 to TRBJ2-7, with 7 bases lining up with TRBD2. V lost 3 bases to trimming and J lost 3 bases; unmatched junction nucleotides: 20. The CDR3 is made up of 19 amino acids. CDR1 is MDHEN, CDR2 SYDVKM, per germline. The CDR3 spells CASSLAYSGPLRGSYEQYF. CDR3 bases: TGTGCCAGCAGTTTGGCGTACTCGGGCCCTCTGCGCGGGAGCTACGAGCAGTACTTC. Full variable domain (missing parts from reference TRBV28 and TRBJ2-7): DVKVTQSSRYLVKRTGEKVFLECVQDMDHENMFWYRQDPGLGLRLIYFSYDVKMKEKGDIPEGYSVSREKKERFSLILESASTNQTSMYLCASSLAYSGPLRGSYEQYFGPGTRLTVT.

The chain employs TRBV4-1 and TRBJ2-7; 7 nucleotides line up with TRBD2. The V gene end was trimmed by 0 bases and the J gene end by 9 bases; junction bases not matched to a gene: 2. The CDR3 has 12 amino acids. Germline-derived CDR1 and CDR2 are MGHRA and YSYEKL. CDR3 residues: CASSQEGGGQYF. CDR3 coding DNA: TGCGCCAGCAGCCAAGAAGGCGGGGGGCAGTACTTC.

This chain connects TRBV6-5 to TRBJ1-6; no definite D call. This CDR3 has 14 amino acids. The V end lost 0 bases, the J end lost 8 bases, and 8 bases lay between the germline ends. Looked up from germline, CDR1 is MNHEY and CDR2 is SVGAGI. The CDR3: CASSYSKLYSPLHF. Here the CDR3 DNA reads TGTGCCAGCAGTTACTCGAAGCTTTATTCACCCCTCCACTTT.

This clone is large. The chain uses TRBV5-1 and TRBJ2-7, with TRBD1 identical over 8 bases. V lost 4 bases to trimming and J lost 6 bases; unmatched junction nucleotides: 9. The CDR3 contains 14 residues. The germline gives CDR1 SGHRS, CDR2 YFSETQ. The CDR3 DNA sequence: TGCGCCAGCAGCCAAGATACAGGGGGACGCGAGCAGTACTTC. This sequence encodes CASSQDTGGREQYF.

On this clone itself: This CDR3 is missing its conserved last phenylalanine or tryptophan, likely due to a read error. The rearrangement uses TRBV19 and TRBJ1-2; D is unresolved. V was clipped by 2 bases and J by 6 bases, with 19 bases between them. The CDR3 is 16 residues long. Germline-derived CDR1 and CDR2 are LNHDA and SQIVND (reference sequence). Here the CDR3 reads CASSISGSGSRDGYTL. DNA of the CDR3: TGTGCCAGTAGTATATCAGGCAGCGGTTCCCGGGATGGCTACACCCTC.

The chain recombines TRBV4-3 with TRBJ2-7, with D perhaps matching TRBD2 (5 bases). CDR1 and CDR2 (germline): LGHNA, YSLEER. The CDR3 is 15 residues long. V shed 1 base and J shed 3 bases, with 13 bases lying between them. In DNA, the CDR3 is TGCGCCAGCAGCCAAGGCGTCACGGGGTTCTACGAGCAGTACTTC. It specifies CASSQGVTGFYEQYF.

This clone was seen only a few times. The CDR3 nucleotides read TGTGCCAGCGGAGGCGCGAGCTCTGGAAACACCATATATTTT. This gives the protein CASGGASSGNTIYF. This chain links TRBV18 with TRBJ1-3; D is ambiguous. Germline CDR1 and CDR2: KGHSH and LQKENI. Trimming took 8 bases from V and 0 from J, leaving 11 bases between them. The CDR3 contains 14 residues.

The chain's CDR3 is CASSQASTGLHTDTQYF. Here the CDR3 DNA reads TGCGCCAGCAGCCAGGCTTCGACAGGCCTACACACAGATACGCAGTATTTT. The V and J genes are TRBV4-3 and TRBJ2-3; a weak D match, TRBD1 (6 bases). Germline CDR1 reads LGHNA; CDR2 reads YSLEER. The CDR3 is made up of 17 amino acids. V was pared by 3 bases and J by 2 bases, with 18 bases between.

The gene calls are TRBV11-2 and TRBJ2-5; 7 bases are a match to TRBD2. The germline gives CDR1 SGHAT, CDR2 FQNNGV. There are 16 residues in the CDR3. Germline trimming cut 5 bases from V and 0 bases from J; bases unmatched to any gene: 9. The CDR3 DNA sequence: TGTGCCAGCAGCGCCCCAATGCTAGCGGACCAAGAGACCCAGTACTTC. Translated: CASSAPMLADQETQYF.

In its sample, this clone ranks as medium-sized (0.01 to 0.1%). The V gene is TRBV4-1, the J gene TRBJ1-1; 10 bases agree with TRBD1. The CDR3 is 16 residues long. The V gene's germline CDR1 is MGHRA and CDR2 YSYEKL. Trimming at V came to 4 bases and at J to 8 bases, leaving 13 bases not matched to a gene. The CDR3 here is CASSRPLGQGKTEAFF. DNA for the CDR3: TGCGCCAGCAGCCGACCTTTGGGACAGGGGAAAACCGAAGCTTTCTTT.

This clone has a handful of counts. Here the CDR3 reads CASSYDARSGGADREQFF. The CDR3 DNA follows: TGCGCCAGCAGCTATGACGCCCGCAGCGGGGGGGCAGATAGGGAGCAGTTCTTC. The V gene is TRBV5-1, the J gene TRBJ2-1, with 10 bases identical to TRBD2. Germline V gene lookup returns CDR1 SGHRS and CDR2 YFSETQ. V trimming: 3 bases; J trimming: 10 bases; junction bases outside the gene matches: 19. The CDR3 sequence is 18 residues long.

This clone has just a few counts. V is TRBV27 and J is TRBJ1-2, with 9 bases that match TRBD1. Trimming took 5 bases from V and 2 from J; bases not matched to a gene: 3. From germline, CDR1 is MNHEY and CDR2 SMNVEV (reference sequence). The CDR3 extends over 14 amino acids. The CDR3 loop reads CASSPQGANYGYTF. The CDR3 DNA reads TGTGCCAGCAGTCCACAGGGGGCCAACTATGGCTACACCTTC.

This rearrangement joins TRBV7-9 to TRBJ1-5; D might be TRBD1 (5 bases). V was trimmed by 5 bases and J by 2 bases, leaving 16 bases between them. Germline V gives CDR1 SEHNR, CDR2 FQNEAQ (reference sequence). The CDR3 length is 16 residues. This CDR3 reads CASSLAYGAGNQPQHF. CDR3 nucleotides: TGTGCCAGCAGCCTCGCATATGGGGCAGGCAATCAGCCCCAGCATTTT.

The chain uses TRBV6-6 and TRBJ2-5, with D tentatively TRBD1 (6 bases). V lost 4 bases and J lost 5, with 14 bases in between. This CDR3 is built from 14 residues. CDR1 and CDR2 from the germline V gene are MNHNY and SVGAGI (reference sequence). CDR3 region: CASSSPGHRETQYF. CDR3 in DNA: TGTGCCAGCAGTTCTCCGGGACATAGGGAGACCCAGTACTTC.

The V and J genes are TRBV27 and TRBJ2-7, with D unclear. Trimming took off 2 bases at V and 3 bases at J, with 8 bases between the two ends. Germline CDR1 MNHEY, CDR2 SMNVEV (reference sequence). This CDR3 contains 13 residues. The CDR3 DNA is TGTGCCAGCAGTTTACGCAGAGACTACGAGCAGTACTTC. Translation gives CASSLRRDYEQYF.

The CDR3 protein is CASSPAGDRDSPLHF. CDR3 DNA sequence: TGTGCCAGCTCGCCCGCCGGGGACAGGGATTCACCCCTCCACTTT. The V gene is TRBV18, the J gene TRBJ1-6; 9 bases fit TRBD1. This CDR3 has 15 residues. The ends lost 6 bases at V and 8 bases at J; junction bases unmatched: 8. The V gene's germline CDR1 is KGHSH and CDR2 LQKENI. Filled out from reference TRBV18 and TRBJ1-6, the complete variable domain reads NAGVMQNPRHLVRRRGQEARLRCSPMKGHSHVYWYRQLPEEGLKFMVYLQKENIIDESGMPKERFSAEFPKEGPSILRIQQVVRGDSAAYFCASSPAGDRDSPLHFGNGTRLTVT.

This clone turned up a few times. V and J are TRBV9 and TRBJ2-1; 8 bases are shared with TRBD2. The V gene end was trimmed by 2 bases and the J gene end by 5 bases; junction bases not matched to a gene: 3. This CDR3 comprises 14 residues. Looked up from germline, CDR1 is SGDLS and CDR2 is YYNGEE. The CDR3 nucleotides are TGTGCCAGCAGCGTCACTAGCGGCCACAATGAGCAGTTCTTC. Amino acid sequence: CASSVTSGHNEQFF.

For this clone: One junction end does not reproduce the germline sequence, and a read error may be involved. The CDR3 region is CATGQGSGHTF. CDR3 bases: TGTGCCACTGGACAGGGAAGTGGCCACACCTTC. The V gene is TRBV19, the J gene TRBJ1-2; 8 bases line up with TRBD1. Per the germline V gene, CDR1 is LNHDA and CDR2 is SQIVND (reference sequence). The length of the CDR3 is 11 residues.

The chain joins TRBV18 to TRBJ2-7; 11 nucleotides align to TRBD1. Germline V gene data show CDR1 as KGHSH and CDR2 as LQKENI. The CDR3 contains 14 residues. V lost 4 bases, J lost 6 bases, and 5 bases stayed unmatched. The CDR3 here is CASSLPGTGGEQYF. CDR3 nucleotides: TGTGCCAGCTCACTGCCCGGGACAGGGGGCGAGCAGTACTTC. Using reference TRBV18 and TRBJ2-7 for the parts outside the CDR3, the full variable domain is NAGVMQNPRHLVRRRGQEARLRCSPMKGHSHVYWYRQLPEEGLKFMVYLQKENIIDESGMPKERFSAEFPKEGPSILRIQQVVRGDSAAYFCASSLPGTGGEQYFGPGTRLTVT.

The chain uses TRBV7-3 and TRBJ2-3, with 8 bases matching TRBD2. CDR1 and CDR2 from the germline V gene are SGHTA and FQGTGA. V dropped 5 bases and J dropped 5; count of bases not matched to a gene: 12. The CDR3 covers 16 residues. CDR3 coding DNA: TGTGCCAGCAGCCTCGTCGGCGGGGGGCCGGAAGATACGCAGTATTTT. This codes for CASSLVGGGPEDTQYF.

In its sample, this clone was seen a few times. This chain joins TRBV4-1 and TRBJ1-2; the D is unclear. The ends were cut back, 0 bases at V and 2 bases at J, with 7 bases in the middle. The CDR3 consists of 14 residues. Germline CDR1 reads MGHRA; CDR2 reads YSYEKL. The DNA of the CDR3 is TGCGCCAGCAGCCAAGACCGAGGGAACTATGGCTACACCTTC. This codes for CASSQDRGNYGYTF.

This clone has only a few counts. V and J are TRBV5-6 and TRBJ1-2, with a tentative D call TRBD1 (6 bases). Germline V gene sequence: CDR1 SGHDT, CDR2 YYEEEE. The CDR3 sequence is 16 residues long. Trimming removed 4 bases from V and 8 bases from J, with 24 bases in between. The DNA for the CDR3 is TGTGCCAGCAGCCATGTGGGGGGCCTTCGGCTATCGGGCTACACCTTC. This codes for CASSHVGGLRLSGYTF. Complete variable domain (other parts from reference TRBV5-6 and TRBJ1-2): DAGVTQSPTHLIKTRGQQVTLRCSPKSGHDTVSWYQQALGQGPQFIFQYYEEEERQRGNFPDRFSGHQFPNYSSELNVNALLLGDSALYLCASSHVGGLRLSGYTFGSGTRLTVV.

This chain links TRBV28 with TRBJ2-2, with D perhaps matching TRBD1 (6 bases). Germline CDR1 is MDHEN and CDR2 is SYDVKM. This CDR3 contains 15 residues. Trimming took 1 base from V and 6 from J, leaving 12 bases between them. CDR3 DNA: TGTGCCAGCAGTTTATTCGGCAGGGGATCCGGGGAGCTGTTTTTT. It yields the protein CASSLFGRGSGELFF.

The V gene is TRBV9, the J gene TRBJ2-7, with a weak D call TRBD1 (6 bases). The CDR3 is 12 residues long. Germline values: CDR1 SGDLS, CDR2 YYNGEE. V was cut by 4 bases and J by 5 bases, with 10 bases left in between. CDR3 bases: TGTGCCAGCAGCTGGGGGCGGAACGAGCAGTACTTC. Encoded protein: CASSWGRNEQYF.

The genes are TRBV4-3 and TRBJ2-3, with 10 bases identical to TRBD2. The V segment lost 2 bases and the J segment 4 bases; nucleotides outside the gene matches: 12. This CDR3 region has 18 residues. Germline V lookup: CDR1 LGHNA, CDR2 YSLEER. The CDR3 loop reads CASSQNRLAGTLPDTQYF. The CDR3 nucleotides are TGCGCCAGCAGCCAAAATCGACTAGCGGGTACCCTTCCAGATACGCAGTATTTT.

V is TRBV7-8 and J is TRBJ2-7; D call uncertain. Trimming took off 3 bases at V and 5 bases at J, with 11 bases between the two ends. CDR1 SGHVS and CDR2 FQNEAQ come from the germline V gene. The CDR3 consists of 13 residues. For the CDR3, the DNA is TGTGCCAGCAGCTTTAATTTGGGGAACGAGCAGTACTTC. Protein sequence: CASSFNLGNEQYF.

This clone occurred a few times. The gene calls are TRBV7-2 and TRBJ2-5; 12 bases align to TRBD1. V shed 8 bases and J 6 bases; nucleotides not matched to a gene: 10. The CDR3 spans 15 residues. CDR1 is SGHTA, CDR2 FQGNSA, per germline. The CDR3 region has the DNA TGTGCCAGCGGATCCGGGACAGGGGGCGGGAAGACCCAGTACTTC. Protein product: CASGSGTGGGKTQYF. Full variable domain (outside the CDR3, taken from reference TRBV7-2 and TRBJ2-5): GAGVSQSPSNKVTEKGKDVELRCDPISGHTALYWYRQSLGQGLEFLIYFQGNSAPDKSGLPSDRFSAERTGGSVSTLTIQRTQQEDSAVYLCASGSGTGGGKTQYFGPGTRLLVL.

The gene calls are TRBV5-5 and TRBJ1-1; no reliable D call. CDR3 length: 14 amino acids. Germline assignment: CDR1 SGHKS and CDR2 YYEKEE (reference sequence). Trimming took off 4 bases at V and 6 bases at J, with 16 bases between the two ends. The CDR3 region has the DNA TGTGCCAGCAGCCTCGTGGAGGGCGGACCTGAAGCTTTCTTT. Amino acid sequence: CASSLVEGGPEAFF.